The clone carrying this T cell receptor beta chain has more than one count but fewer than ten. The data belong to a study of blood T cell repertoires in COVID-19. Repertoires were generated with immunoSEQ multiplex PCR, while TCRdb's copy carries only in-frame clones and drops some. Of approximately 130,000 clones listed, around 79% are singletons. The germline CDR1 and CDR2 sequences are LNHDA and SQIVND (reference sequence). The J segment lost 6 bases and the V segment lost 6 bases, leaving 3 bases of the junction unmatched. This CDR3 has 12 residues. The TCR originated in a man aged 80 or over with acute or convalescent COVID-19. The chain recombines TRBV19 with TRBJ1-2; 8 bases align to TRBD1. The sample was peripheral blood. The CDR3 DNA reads TGTGCCAGTAGGACAGGGGAGGATGGCTACACCTTC. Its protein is CASRTGEDGYTF.